Given below is one T cell receptor beta chain in context. What it binds is unknown. Germline V gene lookup returns CDR1 SNHLY and CDR2 FYNNEI. The CDR3 covers 15 residues. Unmatched junction bases numbered 7, after V lost 6 bases and J lost 1 base. The naive gate required viable CD3+CD4+ or CD3+CD8+ cells with CCR7+CD45RA+CD45RO-CD95-CD27+CD28+ phenotype. Repertoires were generated with immunoSEQ multiplex PCR, while TCRdb's copy carries only in-frame clones and drops some. The profile shows around 12,000 clones, roughly 96% of them singletons. These data originate in a study of T cells after posttransplantation cyclophosphamide. Findings and limits, study-wide: Later post-transplant blood repertoires were often dominated by donor CD8+ memory clones. Recipient CMV seropositivity and CMV reactivation strongly tracked TRB clonality.

This rearrangement joins TRBV2 to TRBJ2-3, with 7 bases lining up with TRBD2. The clonotype was recovered from a man in his thirties or forties in good health and a related stem cell transplant donor. The source material was naive CD8+ T cells sorted from PBMCs. The CDR3 DNA is TGTGCCAGCAGACCTCCGGGGGGTGGCACAGATACGCAGTATTTT. This encodes CASRPPGGGTDTQYF.